One and the same sample provided the 16 T cell receptor beta chains below, sequenced in a study of beta chain features in type 1 diabetes. Investigators reverse transcribed all isolated RNA, so they sequenced expressed TCRB transcripts. TCRdb's copy holds only in-frame clones and misses some; the assay was immunoSEQ multiplex PCR. The repertoire has under 250,000 clones, around an eighth of them found once; the top ten carry 0.026%. Sequences were obtained from naive CD4+ T cells from blood. These TCRs come from a woman in her thirties or forties in good health.

This clone was seen a handful of times. The gene calls are TRBV19 and TRBJ1-1; D remains ambiguous. The germline V gene has CDR1 LNHDA and CDR2 SQIVND (reference sequence). Trimming took off 1 base at V and 11 bases at J, with 11 bases between the two ends. The CDR3 length is 12 residues. CDR3 sequence reads: CASSIANLRAFF. CDR3 nucleotides: TGTGCCAGTAGTATAGCGAACTTGAGGGCTTTCTTT.

The chain carries TRBV2 and TRBJ1-2; 7 nucleotides agree with TRBD1. Germline trimming cut 5 bases from V and 8 bases from J; bases unmatched to any gene: 11. Germline V gives CDR1 SNHLY, CDR2 FYNNEI. The CDR3 is 14 residues long. The CDR3 DNA sequence: TGTGCCAGCAGTCCCCGACAGGGATCCGGAGGCTACACCTTC. Its translation is CASSPRQGSGGYTF. The full variable domain, its missing parts supplied by reference TRBV2 and TRBJ1-2, is EPEVTQTPSHQVTQMGQEVILRCVPISNHLYFYWYRQILGQKVEFLVSFYNNEISEKSEIFDDQFSVERPDGSNFTLKIRSTKLEDSAMYFCASSPRQGSGGYTFGSGTRLTVV.

CDR3 bases: TGCGCCAGCAGCTTGATGCGGGGAACGAGGAGCAATGAGCAGTTCTTC. Protein: CASSLMRGTRSNEQFF. The chain recombines TRBV5-1 with TRBJ2-1; TRBD2 might be the D (6 bases). The V end was cut by 1 base, the J end by 6 bases, with 17 bases between. The CDR3 covers 16 residues. The germline V gene has CDR1 SGHRS and CDR2 YFSETQ.

The rearrangement links TRBV27 to TRBJ1-3; no definite D call. The CDR3 covers 14 residues. V was clipped by 6 bases and J by 0 bases, with 9 bases between them. The germline V gene encodes CDR1 MNHEY and CDR2 SMNVEV (reference sequence). The CDR3, as DNA: TGTGCCAGCAGCAGGATTAGCTCTGGAAACACCATATATTTT. Protein: CASSRISSGNTIYF.

The chain has TRBV6-6 and TRBJ1-2, with D uncertain. The CDR3 runs 14 residues. The germline V gene has CDR1 MNHNY and CDR2 SVGAGI (reference sequence). V shed 2 bases and J shed 8 bases, with 15 bases lying between them. The CDR3 here is CASSYLGSPGGYTF. CDR3 coding DNA: TGTGCCAGCAGTTACCTTGGGTCGCCGGGAGGCTACACCTTC.

The chain has TRBV7-8 and TRBJ2-7, with TRBD2 identical over 12 bases. This CDR3 region has 14 residues. Per the germline V gene, CDR1 is SGHVS and CDR2 is FQNEAQ. The V segment lost 4 bases and the J segment 3 bases; nucleotides outside the gene matches: 1. As DNA, the CDR3 is TGTGCCAGCAGCTCGACTAGCGGGGGCTACGAGCAGTACTTC. As protein: CASSSTSGGYEQYF.

The chain carries TRBV10-3 and TRBJ2-1; 7 bases are a match to TRBD2. Trimming at V came to 0 bases and at J to 4 bases, leaving 6 bases not matched to a gene. Germline loops: CDR1 ENHRY, CDR2 SYGVKD. The CDR3 has 16 residues. CDR3 sequence reads: CAISESGGSEYNEQFF. The DNA of the CDR3 is TGTGCCATCAGTGAGTCGGGAGGGTCTGAGTACAATGAGCAGTTCTTC.

This clone was recorded at least ten times. The V and J genes are TRBV4-2 and TRBJ2-7; TRBD2 agrees at 9 bases. V shed 0 bases, J shed 4 bases, and the junction held 4 bases outside the gene matches. CDR1 is LGHNA and CDR2 is YNFKEQ in the germline V gene. CDR3 size: 15 residues. Written as DNA, the CDR3 is TGTGCCAGCAGCCAAGATGGAGCGGGGGGATACGAGCAGTACTTC. Its translation is CASSQDGAGGYEQYF.

The chain combines TRBV5-1 with TRBJ2-5, with 8 bases lining up with TRBD1. The CDR3 is made up of 16 amino acids. V shed 0 bases and J 2 bases; nucleotides not matched to a gene: 6. Germline V gene sequence: CDR1 SGHRS, CDR2 YFSETQ. The CDR3, as DNA: TGCGCCAGCAGCTTGGTAGGGACAGGTTCACAAGAGACCCAGTACTTC. This translates into CASSLVGTGSQETQYF.

The chain joins TRBV19 to TRBJ2-2; TRBD1 aligns across 8 bases. Germline lookup yields CDR1 LNHDA and CDR2 SQIVND (reference sequence). The CDR3 covers 15 residues. CDR3 loop: CGSIQGAFDTGELFF. CDR3 bases: TGTGGAAGCATTCAGGGGGCGTTCGACACCGGGGAGCTGTTTTTT.

This clone came up a few times. The chain combines TRBV7-8 with TRBJ2-7; TRBD2 matches 9 bases. V lost 5 bases and J lost 7; bases outside the gene matches: 15. The CDR3 length is 16 residues. In germline, CDR1 is SGHVS, CDR2 FQNEAQ. CDR3 sequence (DNA): TGTGCCAGCAGCCCAACGCCAAGCCAGCGGGGGGAAGAGCAGTACTTC. This sequence encodes CASSPTPSQRGEEQYF. The whole variable domain, remainder taken from reference TRBV7-8 and TRBJ2-7, is GAGVSQSPRYKVAKRGQDVALRCDPISGHVSLFWYQQALGQGPEFLTYFQNEAQLDKSGLPSDRFFAERPEGSVSTLKIQRTQQEDSAVYLCASSPTPSQRGEEQYFGPGTRLTVT.

The chain recombines TRBV7-2 with TRBJ1-2, with 7 nucleotides matching TRBD1. The germline V gene encodes CDR1 SGHTA and CDR2 FQGNSA. This CDR3 comprises 18 residues. Unmatched junction bases numbered 19, after V lost 5 bases and J lost 4 bases. CDR3 sequence (DNA): TGTGCCAGCAGCCCTGACAGGGTTAGCCCCGTGGGAACCTATGGCTACACCTTC. This translates into CASSPDRVSPVGTYGYTF.

This clone turned up a few times. The chain recombines TRBV18 with TRBJ2-1; 7 bases line up with TRBD1. V shed 1 base, J shed 8 bases, and the junction held 2 bases outside the gene matches. This CDR3 has 13 residues. Germline V gene sequence: CDR1 KGHSH, CDR2 LQKENI. Written as DNA, the CDR3 is TGTGCCAGCTCACCACGACAGGGAGATGAGCAGTTCTTC. The encoded protein is CASSPRQGDEQFF.

The chain is built from TRBV15 and TRBJ2-3; D call uncertain. The V gene lost 0 bases and the J gene lost 4 bases, with 11 bases spanning the gap. Germline CDR1 LNHNV, CDR2 YYDKDF (reference sequence). The CDR3 is 15 residues long. CDR3 bases: TGTGCCACCAGCAGAGATCCCAGGAAGCCAGATACGCAGTATTTT. Translated: CATSRDPRKPDTQYF.

This clone occurred a few times. The rearrangement joins TRBV7-2 to TRBJ1-1, with 8 bases aligning to TRBD1. CDR3 length: 15 amino acids. V trimming: 2 bases; J trimming: 1 base; junction bases outside the gene matches: 3. Germline values: CDR1 SGHTA, CDR2 FQGNSA. CDR3 sequence reads: CASSLNDRGNTEAFF. CDR3 coding DNA: TGTGCCAGCAGCTTAAACGACAGGGGGAACACTGAAGCTTTCTTT. Full variable domain (missing parts from reference TRBV7-2 and TRBJ1-1): GAGVSQSPSNKVTEKGKDVELRCDPISGHTALYWYRQSLGQGLEFLIYFQGNSAPDKSGLPSDRFSAERTGGSVSTLTIQRTQQEDSAVYLCASSLNDRGNTEAFFGQGTRLTVV.

This clone was found a few times. The chain is built from TRBV13 and TRBJ2-1, with TRBD1 matching over 9 bases. Unmatched junction bases numbered 13, after V lost 2 bases and J lost 5 bases. There are 18 residues in the CDR3. Germline V gene lookup returns CDR1 PRHDT and CDR2 FYEKMQ (reference sequence). The CDR3 protein is CASSLIRPGQGGHNEQFF. The CDR3 DNA reads TGTGCCAGCAGCTTAATTCGACCGGGACAGGGAGGTCACAATGAGCAGTTCTTC.